This TCR beta chain was captured in a study of cytomegalovirus exposure and HLA in healthy donors. Overall study findings and caveats: Productive rates of about 90% or about 30% were seen for most TCR beta V segments in an earlier analysis. Most CMV-associated TCR beta chains appeared HLA-restricted in a later analysis. As immune exposure information, only CMV serostatus was available. Overall, some 160 TCR beta chains were annotated as cytomegalovirus-associated.

The primer mix had 60 Vbeta and 13 Jbeta primers. Clones were sequenced by immunoSEQ multiplex PCR, and TCRdb holds only the in-frame ones, with some missing. The sample yields 150,000 to 200,000 clones, around 68% seen once. The CDR3 is 13 amino acids. In germline, CDR1 is LNHDA, CDR2 SQIVND (reference sequence). The junction had 4 bases not matched to a gene; V was cut back by 5 bases and J by 4 bases. This clone has only a few counts. As yet, its antigen is unknown. V gene TRBV19 combines with J gene TRBJ1-1; 7 positions match TRBD1. The clonotype originates from a man aged 25-45 years in good health and CMV-seropositive. The sequenced sample consisted of PBMCs. The CDR3 sequence: CASSVSGGTEAFF. For the CDR3, the DNA is TGTGCCAGTAGTGTTTCAGGGGGCACTGAAGCTTTCTTT.